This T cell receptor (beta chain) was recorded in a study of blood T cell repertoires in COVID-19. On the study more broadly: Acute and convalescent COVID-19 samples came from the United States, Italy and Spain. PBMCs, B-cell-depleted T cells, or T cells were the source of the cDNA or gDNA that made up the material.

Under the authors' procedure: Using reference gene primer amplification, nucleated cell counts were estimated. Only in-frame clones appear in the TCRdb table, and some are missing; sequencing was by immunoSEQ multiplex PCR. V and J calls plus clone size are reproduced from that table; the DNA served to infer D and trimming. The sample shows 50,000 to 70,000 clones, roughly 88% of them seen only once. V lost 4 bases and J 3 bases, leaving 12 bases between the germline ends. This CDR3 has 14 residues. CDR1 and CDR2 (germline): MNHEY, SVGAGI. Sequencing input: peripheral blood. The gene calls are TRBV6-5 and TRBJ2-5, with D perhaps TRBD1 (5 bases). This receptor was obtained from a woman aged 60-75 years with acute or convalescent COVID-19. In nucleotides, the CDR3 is TGTGCCAGCAGTTCAGGGCAGCTTAAAGAGACCCAGTACTTC. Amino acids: CASSSGQLKETQYF.